This TCR beta chain was retrieved from a study of blood T cell repertoires in COVID-19 (TCRdb year 2020). With respect to the entire study: Samples covering the acute and convalescent phases of COVID-19 were provided by collaborators in the United States, Italy and Spain. The prospective study material was composed of cDNA or gDNA derived from T cells, B-cell-depleted T cells, or PBMCs. Subjects who had been exposed to COVID-19, were actively infected with it, or had recovered from it provided the deeply sampled blood TCRbeta repertoires that made up the dataset. The repertoires were made available in a free public database intended to serve as a resource for research on the immune response to SARS-CoV-2. The samples were drawn from the first 160 participants of the ongoing ImmuneRACE study and from 950 to 1,500 subjects provided by 6 global collaborators. The sample metadata nearly always contained a de-identified subject ID, COVID-19 status, age in years and sex. Where available, HLA class I and class II types were taken from metadata supplied by the sample provider and were not determined by assay-based typing. Study-wide conclusions, independent of this receptor: Clinical and demographic metadata were provided uncurated, with the amount varying by source and participant.

TCRbeta CDR3 regions were amplified from genomic DNA by means of the immunoSEQ Assay, a bias-controlled multiplex PCR. Turning to the authors' computational methods: Nucleated cell counts per sample were estimated from amplification of reference gene primers within the assay. Sequence reads were collapsed and filtered to measure the absolute abundance of every unique TCRbeta CDR3 rearrangement. For each sample, productive Simpson clonality was calculated as the square root of Simpson's diversity index across productive rearrangements. TCRdb re-hosts the immuneACCESS table, in-frame sequences only. Its copies lack some clones; in the studies checked, an unresolved V gene accounts for under half of them, and the cause for the rest is not known. The D gene and trimming were derived from the DNA, and the V and J assignments and clone size from that table. The sample profile shows around 200,000 clones; more than 80% of them were found once. The ten largest account for more than 9% of the sample.

This clone is a singleton in its sample. The target of this receptor is not known. The record has no base qualities; no much larger clone is one base away. The germline V and J ends show losses of 3 bases and 3 bases respectively, and no gene match explains 8 bases of the junction. Taken from the germline V gene, the CDR1 and CDR2 loops are MDHEN and SYDVKM. The CDR3 holds 16 amino acids from the cysteine to the phenylalanine. Only CDR3 DNA remains: 48 bases, in frame from the first base. The collaborating institutions used their own protocols to collect whole blood in K2EDTA tubes. For TCRbeta analysis, collaborators shipped samples as frozen whole blood, isolated PBMCs, or DNA extracted from either of those sample types.

Sequencing was carried out using peripheral blood. The sequence came from a woman of 80 years or more with acute or convalescent COVID-19. The rearranged segments are TRBV28 and TRBJ2-7, and TRBD1 aligns with 10 junction nucleotides. The DNA sequence is given as TGTGCCAGCAGTTTCCGAAGGGGACAGGGGAGCTACGAGCAGTACTTC. Its protein reads: CASSFRRGQGSYEQYF.